Below are 25 T cell receptor beta chains sequenced from a single sample in a study of blood T cell repertoires in COVID-19. Measured with immunoSEQ multiplex PCR; TCRdb has only the in-frame clones, and not every one. The table lists some 300,000 clones, 85% to 90% of them singletons. Sequences were obtained from PBMCs or T cells enriched from blood (not recorded which). These receptors were collected from a woman in her forties or fifties who had been exposed to COVID-19.

The chain combines TRBV14 with TRBJ1-1, with 7 bases matching TRBD1. The V segment lost 4 bases and the J segment 7 bases; nucleotides outside the gene matches: 3. This CDR3 has 12 residues. Germline V gene data show CDR1 as SGHDN and CDR2 as FVKESK. The CDR3 region is CASSLTGIEAFF. The CDR3 nucleotides are TGTGCCAGCAGCCTGACAGGGATTGAAGCTTTCTTT.

DNA of the CDR3: TGTGCCAGCAGTAGGGCCGGGACAGGGGGCTTTGGCTACACCTTC. It yields the protein CASSRAGTGGFGYTF. The chain is built from TRBV28 and TRBJ1-2, with 12 bases matching TRBD1. The CDR3 runs to 15 residues. Losses at the gene ends were 5 bases for V and 7 bases for J; bases not matched to a gene: 8. CDR1 is MDHEN, CDR2 SYDVKM, per germline.

This rearrangement joins TRBV5-6 to TRBJ1-2; no firm D call. In germline, CDR1 is SGHDT, CDR2 YYEEEE. Deletions cut 4 bases from V and 1 base from J, with 17 bases between. The CDR3 has 16 amino acids. The CDR3 loop is CASSLGPPGINYGYTF. The CDR3 DNA sequence: TGTGCCAGCAGCCTCGGCCCCCCAGGAATTAACTATGGCTACACCTTC.

The chain has TRBV3-1 (or the pseudogene TRBV3-2) and TRBJ1-2; possible D gene TRBD1, 5 bases. Germline CDR1 reads LGHDT; CDR2 reads YNNKEL (reference sequence). Trimming cost V 3 bases and J 5 bases, with 13 bases left between them. The CDR3 loop spans 14 amino acids. CDR3 DNA sequence: TGTGCCAGCAGCCAGGGGCCGGGTCGGTATGGCTACACCTTC. This sequence encodes CASSQGPGRYGYTF.

The count of this clone is one. The chain has TRBV7-8 and TRBJ2-5, with D perhaps TRBD1 (7 bases). This CDR3 region has 15 residues. Germline values: CDR1 SGHVS, CDR2 FQNEAQ. V was trimmed by 4 bases and J by 7 bases, leaving 19 bases between them. The CDR3 reads CASSSQGTQGGTQYF. Written as DNA, the CDR3 is TGTGCCAGCAGCTCCCAGGGTACCCAGGGGGGGACCCAGTACTTC.

The chain is built from TRBV28 and TRBJ1-3; 9 bases match TRBD1. The CDR3 consists of 17 residues. V was pared by 2 bases and J by 3 bases, with 8 bases of the junction left unmatched. Looked up from germline, CDR1 is MDHEN and CDR2 is SYDVKM. The CDR3 sequence: CASSLVPGTGFGNTIYF. The DNA for the CDR3 is TGTGCCAGCAGTTTAGTGCCGGGGACAGGGTTTGGAAACACCATATATTTT. The whole variable domain, remainder taken from reference TRBV28 and TRBJ1-3, is DVKVTQSSRYLVKRTGEKVFLECVQDMDHENMFWYRQDPGLGLRLIYFSYDVKMKEKGDIPEGYSVSREKKERFSLILESASTNQTSMYLCASSLVPGTGFGNTIYFGEGSWLTVV.

The chain couples TRBV20-1 to TRBJ1-6; D uncertain. Deletions cut 3 bases from V and 6 bases from J, with 12 bases between. The CDR3 sequence is 14 residues long. The germline gives CDR1 DFQATT, CDR2 SNEGSKA (reference sequence). The CDR3 loop is CSASTGTGNSPLHF. The CDR3 DNA is TGCAGTGCTAGTACGGGTACCGGTAATTCACCCCTCCACTTT.

The rearrangement joins TRBV10-3 to TRBJ2-7; TRBD2 aligns across 9 bases. The CDR3 is 14 residues long. Germline V gene sequence: CDR1 ENHRY, CDR2 SYGVKD. The V and J ends lost 8 bases and 5 bases, in that order; junction bases with no gene match: 10. CDR3 DNA: TGTGCCATCTCCACCCTAGCGGGGTTGGACGAGCAGTACTTC. This encodes CAISTLAGLDEQYF.

The chain links TRBV5-1 to TRBJ1-1, with a possible D match to TRBD1 (5 bases). Trimming removed 1 base at V and 10 bases at J, with 14 bases between. Looked up from germline, CDR1 is SGHRS and CDR2 is YFSETQ. CDR3 length: 13 residues. CDR3 sequence reads: CASSLLQGWGAFF. Here the CDR3 DNA reads TGCGCCAGCAGCTTGCTTCAGGGATGGGGAGCTTTCTTT.

The J gene is TRBJ2-1, the V gene TRBV5-4, with 9 bases identical to TRBD1. Losses at the gene ends were 2 bases for V and 7 bases for J; bases not matched to a gene: 7. Germline loops: CDR1 SGHNT, CDR2 YYREEE (reference sequence). The CDR3 contains 15 residues. CDR3 protein: CASSLSGTGSNEQFF. CDR3 DNA: TGTGCCAGCAGCTTATCCGGGACAGGGTCGAATGAGCAGTTCTTC.

The V call is TRBV11-3, the J call TRBJ1-1; 8 bases match TRBD1. CDR1 and CDR2 from the germline V gene are SGHNT and YENEEA. There are 12 residues in the CDR3. V was clipped by 5 bases and J by 8 bases; unmatched bases: 4. DNA for the CDR3: TGTGCCAGCAGCCTATGGACAGGGGAAGCTTTCTTT. Its translation is CASSLWTGEAFF.

The V call is TRBV7-9, the J call TRBJ1-4; the match to TRBD1 covers 7 bases. Germline V gene lookup returns CDR1 SEHNR and CDR2 FQNEAQ (reference sequence). The CDR3 is 15 amino acids. V shed 3 bases, J shed 1 base, and the junction held 2 bases outside the gene matches. The CDR3 DNA follows: TGTGCCAGCAGCTTGGACAGGCGAACTAATGAAAAACTGTTTTTT. The encoded protein is CASSLDRRTNEKLFF.

This chain's CDR3 is CASSMTGVATEAFF. The CDR3 nucleotides read TGTGCCAGTAGTATGACAGGGGTTGCCACTGAAGCTTTCTTT. This sequence joins TRBV19 and TRBJ1-1, with TRBD1 matching over 8 bases. This CDR3 comprises 14 residues. Trimming at V came to 3 bases and at J to 4 bases, leaving 4 bases not matched to a gene. Germline V gene sequence: CDR1 LNHDA, CDR2 SQIVND (reference sequence).

This clone was seen once. The chain couples TRBV18 to TRBJ2-5; 9 bases are a match to TRBD1. The CDR3 has 15 amino acids. V gave up 5 bases and J gave up 5 bases; unmatched junction bases: 9. CDR1 is KGHSH and CDR2 is LQKENI in the germline V gene. The CDR3 DNA is TGTGCCAGCTCAAGGGGGACAGGGTTCTTGGAGACCCAGTACTTC. Its protein is CASSRGTGFLETQYF.

The gene calls are TRBV6-4 and TRBJ2-1; 8 positions match TRBD2. Trimming removed 6 bases from V and 10 bases from J; junction bases left unmatched: 11. CDR3 size: 14 residues. Looked up from germline, CDR1 is MRHNA and CDR2 is SNTAGT. CDR3 sequence: CASRGVAGSGEQFF. The CDR3 nucleotides are TGTGCCAGCAGGGGGGTAGCGGGGTCTGGGGAGCAGTTCTTC.

The V and J genes are TRBV5-1 and TRBJ2-5; TRBD1 matches at 7 bases. The CDR3 sequence is 14 residues long. The germline gives CDR1 SGHRS, CDR2 YFSETQ. V shed 4 bases, J shed 5 bases, and the junction held 8 bases outside the gene matches. The CDR3 sequence: CASSPGTVRETQYF. In DNA form, the CDR3 reads TGCGCCAGCAGCCCCGGGACAGTACGCGAGACCCAGTACTTC.

The V and J genes are TRBV28 and TRBJ1-3; D is ambiguous. V lost 5 bases and J 3 bases, leaving 14 bases between the germline ends. Germline assignment: CDR1 MDHEN and CDR2 SYDVKM. The CDR3 totals 15 residues. The CDR3 coding sequence is TGTGCCAGCAGTGTCCCCGCGACAATTGGAAACACCATATATTTT. This encodes CASSVPATIGNTIYF.

V is TRBV16 and J is TRBJ1-4; D is possibly TRBD1 (5 bases). V dropped 5 bases and J dropped 0 bases, with 7 bases sitting between them. From germline, CDR1 is KGHSY and CDR2 FQNENV. This CDR3 region has 14 residues. As DNA, the CDR3 is TGTGCCAGCAGCACGACAGCAACTAATGAAAAACTGTTTTTT. It translates to CASSTTATNEKLFF.

V is TRBV5-1 and J is TRBJ1-2; D is uncertain. The germline gives CDR1 SGHRS, CDR2 YFSETQ. Trimming cost V 1 base and J 2 bases, with 9 bases left between them. The length of the CDR3 is 14 residues. This CDR3 is CASSLSHSNYGYTF. The CDR3 DNA reads as TGCGCCAGCAGCTTGTCCCACAGCAACTATGGCTACACCTTC. The whole variable domain, filled in from reference TRBV5-1 and TRBJ1-2, reads KAGVTQTPRYLIKTRGQQVTLSCSPISGHRSVSWYQQTPGQGLQFLFEYFSETQRNKGNFPGRFSGRQFSNSRSEMNVSTLELGDSALYLCASSLSHSNYGYTFGSGTRLTVV.

Of note for this clone: A junction end diverges from the germline sequence, so it may reflect a read error. The chain carries TRBV6-1 and TRBJ1-2; no clear D gene. CDR3 length: 13 residues. The germline CDR1 and CDR2 sequences are MNHNS and SASEGT. The CDR3 loop reads CASSETFGEEVLF. As DNA, the CDR3 is TGTGCCAGCAGTGAAACGTTTGGGGAGGAGGTCCTCTTC.

The chain carries TRBV11-2 and TRBJ2-7; 15 bases agree with TRBD2. V lost 5 bases, J lost 7 bases, and 9 bases stayed unmatched. Germline CDR1 reads SGHAT; CDR2 reads FQNNGV. This CDR3 region has 16 residues. CDR3 DNA: TGTGCCAGCAGCCCATGGACTAGCGGGGGGGCAGGGGAGCAGTACTTC. Protein sequence: CASSPWTSGGAGEQYF. Looking up the rest from reference TRBV11-2 and TRBJ2-7 gives the full variable domain: EAGVAQSPRYKIIEKRQSVAFWCNPISGHATLYWYQQILGQGPKLLIQFQNNGVVDDSQLPKDRFSAERLKGVDSTLKIQPAKLEDSAVYLCASSPWTSGGAGEQYFGPGTRLTVT.

The chain uses TRBV30 and TRBJ1-5, with D tentatively TRBD1 (6 bases). CDR1 is GTSNPN and CDR2 is SVGIG in the germline V gene (reference sequence). This CDR3 has 15 amino acids. Deletions cut 2 bases from V and 6 bases from J, with 17 bases between. This CDR3 reads CAWSQGPSNLQPQHF. The CDR3 coding sequence is TGTGCCTGGAGTCAGGGGCCTTCCAACCTTCAGCCCCAGCATTTT.

This clone was detected a few times. The chain couples TRBV3-1 (or the pseudogene TRBV3-2) to TRBJ2-3; 9 bases map to TRBD2. CDR3 length: 17 residues. From germline, CDR1 is LGHDT and CDR2 YNNKEL (reference sequence). J gave up 0 bases and V 2 bases, and 6 bases lay outside the gene matches. CDR3 DNA: TGTGCCAGCAGCCAATCACGGCGGGGGGGTAGCACAGATACGCAGTATTTT. As protein: CASSQSRRGGSTDTQYF.

This chain links TRBV4-2 with TRBJ2-5, with D maybe TRBD1 (6 bases). This CDR3 is 16 amino acids long. Per the germline V gene, CDR1 is LGHNA and CDR2 is YNFKEQ. V gave up 1 base and J gave up 3 bases, with 15 bases separating them. CDR3 protein: CASSQASGQPKETQYF. The DNA for the CDR3 is TGTGCCAGCAGCCAAGCTTCGGGACAACCGAAAGAGACCCAGTACTTC.

This clone was picked up one time. The rearrangement uses TRBV5-1 and TRBJ2-7, with TRBD2 matching 11 bases. CDR3 length: 15 amino acids. Germline CDR1 is SGHRS and CDR2 is YFSETQ. Trimming at V came to 4 bases and at J to 3 bases, leaving 6 bases not matched to a gene. The CDR3 reads CASSRLTSGVYEQYF. The CDR3 nucleotides read TGCGCCAGCAGCCGCCTGACTAGCGGGGTCTACGAGCAGTACTTC.